This TCR beta chain was captured by sequencing in a study of blood T cell repertoires in COVID-19. Per the germline V gene, CDR1 is SGHNT and CDR2 is YENEEA. The V end was cut by 1 base, the J end by 5 bases, with 16 bases between. This CDR3 has 16 residues. The assay was immunoSEQ multiplex PCR, and TCRdb's table has in-frame clones only and misses some. The table records some 150,000 clones, around 83% of them present only once. The sequencing input was peripheral blood. This receptor was identified in an elderly woman in a cohort sampled during active or convalescent COVID-19. The chain couples TRBV11-3 to TRBJ2-3; tentative D call: TRBD2 (7 bases). CDR3 bases: TGTGCCAGCAGCTTAGGAGGGGGGGGGCGAAAAGATACGCAGTATTTT. Translating it yields CASSLGGGGRKDTQYF.